This entry features one TCR beta chain sequence. The antigen remains undetermined. Germline-derived CDR1 and CDR2 are MGHRA and YSYEKL. The CDR3 sequence is 17 residues long. Trimming left V 0 bases short and J 4 bases short, with 19 bases between. TCRB transcripts that were expressed got sequenced, as all of the isolated RNA had been reverse transcribed. TCRdb's table, derived via immunoSEQ multiplex PCR, lists solely in-frame clones and lacks some. The sample lists roughly 230,000 clones; more than 9% were seen once. The data were obtained in a study of beta chain features in type 1 diabetes. Study in general: On cell yields, gender and age, patients and healthy donors were similar.

Central memory, naive, regulatory and stem cell-like memory CD4+ cells were sorted by CD45RO/CCR7/CD25/CD127/CD95/CD27. Sorted populations were all over 98% pure. The study, taken as a whole, reports: A pattern of fewer insertions and more deletions at VDJ junctions was seen in type 1 diabetes patients.

This TCR came from a woman younger than 30 in good health. The chain is built from TRBV4-1 and TRBJ2-7; the D gene is possibly TRBD1 (6 bases). Sequencing input: naive CD4+ T cells from blood. CDR3 residues: CASSQDKSSGQYYEQYF. CDR3 DNA: TGCGCCAGCAGCCAAGATAAGAGTTCAGGACAGTATTACGAGCAGTACTTC.